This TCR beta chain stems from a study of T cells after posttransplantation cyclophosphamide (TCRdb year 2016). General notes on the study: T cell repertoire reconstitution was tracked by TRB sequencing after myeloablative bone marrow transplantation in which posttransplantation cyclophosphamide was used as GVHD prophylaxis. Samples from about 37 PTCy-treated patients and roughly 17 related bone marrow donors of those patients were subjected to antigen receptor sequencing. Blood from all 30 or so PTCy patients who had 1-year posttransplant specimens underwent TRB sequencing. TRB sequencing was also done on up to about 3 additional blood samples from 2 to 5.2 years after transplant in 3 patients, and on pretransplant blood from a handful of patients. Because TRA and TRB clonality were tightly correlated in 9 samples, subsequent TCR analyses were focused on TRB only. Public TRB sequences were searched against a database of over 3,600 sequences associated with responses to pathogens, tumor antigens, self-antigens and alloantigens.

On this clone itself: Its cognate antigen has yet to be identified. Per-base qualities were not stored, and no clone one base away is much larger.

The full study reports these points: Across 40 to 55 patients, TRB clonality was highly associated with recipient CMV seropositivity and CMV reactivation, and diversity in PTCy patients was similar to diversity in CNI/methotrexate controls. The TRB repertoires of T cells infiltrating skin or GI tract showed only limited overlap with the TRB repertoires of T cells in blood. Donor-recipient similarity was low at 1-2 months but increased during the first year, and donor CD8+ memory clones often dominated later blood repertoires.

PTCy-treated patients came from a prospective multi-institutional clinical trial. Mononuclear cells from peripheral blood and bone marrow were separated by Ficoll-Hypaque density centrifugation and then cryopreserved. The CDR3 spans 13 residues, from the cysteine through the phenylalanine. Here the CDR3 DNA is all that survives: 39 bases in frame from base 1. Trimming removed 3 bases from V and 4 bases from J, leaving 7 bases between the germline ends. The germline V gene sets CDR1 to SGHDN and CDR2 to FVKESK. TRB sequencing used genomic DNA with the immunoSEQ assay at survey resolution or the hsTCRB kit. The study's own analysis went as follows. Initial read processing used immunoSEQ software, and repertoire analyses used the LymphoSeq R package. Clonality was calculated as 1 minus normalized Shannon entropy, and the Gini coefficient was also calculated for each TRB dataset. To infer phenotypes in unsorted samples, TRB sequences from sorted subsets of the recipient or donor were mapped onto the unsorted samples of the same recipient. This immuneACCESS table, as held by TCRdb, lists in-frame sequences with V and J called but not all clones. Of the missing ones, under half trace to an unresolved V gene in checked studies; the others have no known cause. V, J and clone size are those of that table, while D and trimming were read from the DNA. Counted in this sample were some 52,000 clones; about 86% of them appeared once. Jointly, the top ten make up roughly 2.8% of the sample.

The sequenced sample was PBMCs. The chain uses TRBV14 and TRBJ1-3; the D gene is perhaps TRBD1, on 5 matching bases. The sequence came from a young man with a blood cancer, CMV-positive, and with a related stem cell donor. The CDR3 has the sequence CASSHQGGNTIYF. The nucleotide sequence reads TGTGCCAGCAGCCACCAGGGAGGAAACACCATATATTTT.